The rows below give T cell receptor beta chains drawn from one sample of a study of cytomegalovirus exposure and HLA in healthy donors. Clones were read by immunoSEQ multiplex PCR, and TCRdb kept only the in-frame ones, dropping some. The sample shows 130,000 to 150,000 clones, over 75% of them seen only once. The sample taken for sequencing was PBMCs. Receptors originate from a young man in good health and CMV-seronegative. CDR3s leave out the opening cysteine and the closing phenylalanine or tryptophan. Fields, in order: J gene, clone size, V gene, D gene, CDR3 protein. D genes are given only for firm matches. A clone size is listed for some rows: how often the clone was seen (once, few, many), or a class if it is expanded.

TRBJ2-7 NA TRBV7-9 NA ASSRGWGTSYEQY
TRBJ2-7 NA TRBV11-3 TRBD1 ASSHRGQGPYEQY
TRBJ2-5 NA TRBV28 TRBD2 ASSSGTSGAVTQY
TRBJ1-1 NA TRBV4-1 NA ASSQEGHPNTEAF
TRBJ1-1 once TRBV6-5 NA ASSRKPTGNTEAF
TRBJ2-1 NA TRBV7-3 NA ASSPRDSSPYNEQF
TRBJ2-1 NA TRBV5-1 TRBD2 ASSRGDYGYNEQF
TRBJ2-3 NA TRBV2 NA ASSGASRFPDTQY
TRBJ1-5 NA TRBV2 NA ASSAYGNQPQH
TRBJ2-3 NA TRBV5-1 NA ASRGGQVSTDTQY
TRBJ1-1 few TRBV27 NA ASSPPLKRHTEAF
TRBJ1-5 NA TRBV28 NA ASSLYEGAGNQPQH